This record covers a single T cell receptor beta chain. The antigen is undetermined. The CDR3 is 15 amino acids. Germline V lookup: CDR1 WNHNN, CDR2 SYGVQD (reference sequence). J lost 7 bases, V lost 6 bases, and 12 bases had no gene match. Donors underwent one heparinised blood draw, about 110 mL on average. The investigators reverse transcribed all of the isolated RNA, so they sequenced expressed TCRB transcripts. The data were produced by immunoSEQ multiplex PCR, yet TCRdb's version contains in-frame clones alone and is incomplete. The sample contains some 360,000 clones, over 8.5% of which appear only once. This sample is part of a study of beta chain features in type 1 diabetes. Study-wide background: The samples had 90 million to 130 million sorted cells examined in all.

The study's findings and limits: Shorter TCRB CDR3s, moderately but significantly so, marked every one of the four CD4+ subsets in Type 1 diabetes patients.

The TCR was taken from a man aged 30 to 45 with type 1 diabetes. The rearrangement joins TRBV10-1 to TRBJ2-4; 7 bases fit TRBD2. Sequenced sample: central memory CD4+ T cells from blood. In nucleotides, the CDR3 is TGCGCCAGCAGCTCCGGACTAGTCCCCCTTAACATTCAGTACTTC. It codes for CASSSGLVPLNIQYF.